The entry below gives a single T cell receptor beta chain sequence along with its context. This CDR3 contains 15 residues. Trimming at V came to 8 bases and at J to 4 bases, leaving 9 bases not matched to a gene. Per the germline V gene, CDR1 is SNHLY and CDR2 is FYNNEI. This record belongs to a study of blood T cell repertoires in COVID-19. TCRdb's table, derived via immunoSEQ multiplex PCR, lists solely in-frame clones and lacks some. Seen here are about 210,000 clones, under 90% observed once, and the top ten hold 8.9%. The sequence was collected from a woman aged 45-65 years with acute COVID-19. This chain uses TRBV2 with TRBJ1-4; 8 positions agree with TRBD1. The sequencing sample was made of PBMCs or T cells enriched from blood (not recorded which). CDR3 loop: CASQDRARSNEKLFF. DNA for the CDR3: TGTGCCAGCCAGGACAGGGCTCGGAGTAATGAAAAACTGTTTTTT. Looking up the rest from reference TRBV2 and TRBJ1-4 gives the full variable domain: EPEVTQTPSHQVTQMGQEVILRCVPISNHLYFYWYRQILGQKVEFLVSFYNNEISEKSEIFDDQFSVERPDGSNFTLKIRSTKLEDSAMYFCASQDRARSNEKLFFGSGTQLSVL.